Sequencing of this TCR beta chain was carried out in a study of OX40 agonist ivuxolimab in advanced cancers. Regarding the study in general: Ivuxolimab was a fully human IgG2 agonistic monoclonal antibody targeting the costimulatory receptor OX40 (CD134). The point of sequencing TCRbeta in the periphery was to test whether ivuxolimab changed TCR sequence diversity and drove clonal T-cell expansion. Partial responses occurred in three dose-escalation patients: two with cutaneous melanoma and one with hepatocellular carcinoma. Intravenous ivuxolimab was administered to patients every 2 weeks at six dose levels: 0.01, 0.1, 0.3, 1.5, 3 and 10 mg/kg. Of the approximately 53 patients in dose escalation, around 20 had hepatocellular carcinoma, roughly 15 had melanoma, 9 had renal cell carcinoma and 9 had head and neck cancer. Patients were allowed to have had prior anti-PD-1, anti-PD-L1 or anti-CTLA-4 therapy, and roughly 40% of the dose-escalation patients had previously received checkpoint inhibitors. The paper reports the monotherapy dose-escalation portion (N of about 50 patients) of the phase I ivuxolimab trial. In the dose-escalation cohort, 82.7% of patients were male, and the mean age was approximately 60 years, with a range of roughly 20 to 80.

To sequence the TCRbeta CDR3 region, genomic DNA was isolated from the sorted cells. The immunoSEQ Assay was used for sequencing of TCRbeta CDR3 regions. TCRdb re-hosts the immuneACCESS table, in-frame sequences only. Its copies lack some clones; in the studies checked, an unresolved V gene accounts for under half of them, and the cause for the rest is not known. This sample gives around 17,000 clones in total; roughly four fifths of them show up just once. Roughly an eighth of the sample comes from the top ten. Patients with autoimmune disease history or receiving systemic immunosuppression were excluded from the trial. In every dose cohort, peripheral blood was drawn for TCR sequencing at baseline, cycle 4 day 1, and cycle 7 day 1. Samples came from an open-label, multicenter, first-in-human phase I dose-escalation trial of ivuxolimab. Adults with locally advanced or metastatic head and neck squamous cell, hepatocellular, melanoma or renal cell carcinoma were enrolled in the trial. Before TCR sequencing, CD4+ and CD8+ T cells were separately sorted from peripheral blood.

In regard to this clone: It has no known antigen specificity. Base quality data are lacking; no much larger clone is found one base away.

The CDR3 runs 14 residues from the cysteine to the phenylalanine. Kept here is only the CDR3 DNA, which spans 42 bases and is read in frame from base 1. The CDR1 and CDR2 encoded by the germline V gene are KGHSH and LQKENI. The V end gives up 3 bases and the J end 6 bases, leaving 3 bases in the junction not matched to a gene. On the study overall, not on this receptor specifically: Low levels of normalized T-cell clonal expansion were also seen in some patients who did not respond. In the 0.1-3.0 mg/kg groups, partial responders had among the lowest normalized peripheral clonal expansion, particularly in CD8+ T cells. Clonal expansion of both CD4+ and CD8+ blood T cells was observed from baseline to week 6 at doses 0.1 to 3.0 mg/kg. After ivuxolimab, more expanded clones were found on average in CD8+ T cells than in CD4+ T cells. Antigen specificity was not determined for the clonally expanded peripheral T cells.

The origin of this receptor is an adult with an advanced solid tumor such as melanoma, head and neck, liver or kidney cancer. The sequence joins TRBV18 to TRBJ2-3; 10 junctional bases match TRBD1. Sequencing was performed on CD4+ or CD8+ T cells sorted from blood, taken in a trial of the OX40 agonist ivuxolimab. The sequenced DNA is TGTGCCAGCTCACCGGGACAGGGGACGGATACGCAGTATTTT. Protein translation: CASSPGQGTDTQYF.